Sequencing of this T cell receptor (beta chain) was carried out in a study of T cell repertoires in cytomegalovirus infection (dated by TCRdb to about 2019). For the wider study: Peptide stimulations targeted recently identified HLA-C-restricted CMV epitopes, whose presentation resists viral immunomodulation, together with well-studied HLA-B-restricted epitopes. Because public TCR beta signatures pointed to carriage of CMV infection together with the matching HLA type, the HLA type of each donor mattered for the analysis.

Summary of the overall study and its limitations: In both this cohort and an independent cohort of some 370 donors, the cumulative frequency of public TCR beta family members distinguished carriers of CMV infection plus the relevant HLA type. The ex vivo response was dominated by HLA-C-restricted CMV-specific TCR beta clonotypes, and the single most frequent clonotype in two of eight donors was supplied by these HLA-C-restricted clonotypes.

The treatment or condition label, as the study defines it: in vitro stimulation with specific CMV peptide epitopes to enrich CMV-specific T cells. The sample holds a few counts of this clonotype. Its antigen remains unidentified. Base qualities are not provided; no much larger clone lies one nucleotide away. Sequencing used an Illumina HiSeq 1500. Using fastp trimming at Q25 and MiXCR clonotype assembly, TCRdb reanalyzed the public sequencing data and kept in-frame beta chains. Records with the same CDR3 protein are collapsed into one entry carrying the most frequent genes and DNA. The sample table shows a few hundred thousand distinct CDR3 sequences, and around 35% are seen once. The ten largest clones take up about a sixth of the sample. The CDR3 covers 18 residues, taking in both the cysteine and the phenylalanine. Only CDR3 DNA is held: 54 bases, read in frame from base 1. The germline V gene (reference sequence) provides CDR1 LNHNV and CDR2 YYDKDF. V is cut by 5 bases and J by 4 bases, and the space between the germline ends is 24 bases.

This receptor was taken from a human donor in good health (CMV status not recorded). Some clones in this sample may be carry-over from other donors' samples. Sequencing was performed on cultured PBMCs, taken from culture after CMV antigen stimulation. The V gene is TRBV15 and the J gene is TRBJ2-1; the D assignment is uncertain and may be TRBD1 or TRBD2, with 5 bases supporting each. The DNA is as follows: TGTGCCACCAGCGGACAAAGTCGTGGAGGCCGCTTTTACAATGAGCAGTTCTTC. Its protein reads: CATSGQSRGGRFYNEQFF. Reference TRBV15 and TRBJ2-1 proteins supply the regions before and after the CDR3; the full variable domain is: DAMVIQNPRYQVTQFGKPVTLSCSQTLNHNVMYWYQQKSSQAPKLLFHYYDKDFNNEADTPDNFQSRRPNTSFCFLDIRSPGLGDTAMYLCATSGQSRGGRFYNEQFFGPGTRLTVL.